This T cell receptor beta chain is from a study of T cell repertoires in cytomegalovirus infection. Across the whole study: Public TCR beta signatures indicated both CMV infection and matching HLA type.

General observations from the study: It was HLA-C-restricted CMV-specific TCR beta clonotypes that dominated the response ex vivo.

This clonotype was recorded at least ten times. Its specificity is unknown. The CDR3 runs to 15 residues. With V trimmed by 5 bases and J by 5 bases, 7 bases remained unmatched. In germline, CDR1 is MDHEN, CDR2 SYDVKM. TCRdb independently ran MiXCR on the reads; one entry per CDR3 protein. The sample has about 190,000 distinct CDR3 sequences, 9.5% seen once; the top ten hold approximately 4.3%. The specimen was PBMCs. This TCR came from a human donor in good health (CMV status not recorded). Some clones in this sample may be carry-over from other donors' samples. The rearrangement joins TRBV28 to TRBJ2-1; the match to TRBD1 covers 9 bases. The DNA for the CDR3 is TGTGCCAGCAGTCAAACAGGGGGCAGACACAATGAGCAGTTCTTC. Encoded protein: CASSQTGGRHNEQFF. Full variable domain (rest looked up from reference TRBV28 and TRBJ2-1): DVKVTQSSRYLVKRTGEKVFLECVQDMDHENMFWYRQDPGLGLRLIYFSYDVKMKEKGDIPEGYSVSREKKERFSLILESASTNQTSMYLCASSQTGGRHNEQFFGPGTRLTVL.